A single sample is the source of the 3 T cell receptor beta chains below, sequenced in a study of response to subunit inactivated influenza vaccine. A single record per CDR3 protein comes from TCRdb applying MiXCR to the RT-PCR reads. The sample shows 750,000 to 850,000 distinct CDR3 sequences, less than 20% of them seen only once. The sample in question was PBMCs from blood, obtained roughly 5 days after vaccination. The receptors were gathered from a man over 45 who received an inactivated influenza vaccine.

The chain combines TRBV5-6 with TRBJ2-7; D might be TRBD1 or TRBD2, each matching 6 bases. The CDR3 is 16 amino acids. CDR1 is SGHDT and CDR2 is YYEEEE in the germline V gene. V gave up 4 bases and J gave up 2 bases, with 19 bases separating them. The CDR3 sequence: CASSRALGRGPYEQYF. The CDR3 DNA is TGTGCCAGCAGCCGCGCGTTGGGACGGGGGCCCTACGAGCAGTACTTC. Together with reference TRBV5-6 and TRBJ2-7, the CDR3 gives the full variable domain: DAGVTQSPTHLIKTRGQQVTLRCSPKSGHDTVSWYQQALGQGPQFIFQYYEEEERQRGNFPDRFSGHQFPNYSSELNVNALLLGDSALYLCASSRALGRGPYEQYFGPGTRLTVT.

This sequence joins TRBV10-3 and TRBJ2-1; 8 bases align to TRBD2. The V gene's germline CDR1 is ENHRY and CDR2 SYGVKD. Trimming cost V 2 bases and J 8 bases; bases outside gene matches: 8. CDR3 length: 15 residues. This CDR3 is CAISEKATGGDEQFF. The CDR3 region has the DNA TGTGCCATCAGTGAGAAGGCGACCGGGGGGGATGAGCAGTTCTTC.

This clonotype has just a few counts. CDR3 region: CSARRDPYLGQFF. The CDR3 bases are TGCAGTGCTCGCCGGGACCCCTACCTAGGGCAGTTCTTC. J is TRBJ2-1 and V is TRBV20-1, with D perhaps TRBD1 or TRBD2 (5 bases each). The CDR3 length is 13 residues. CDR1 is DFQATT, CDR2 SNEGSKA, per germline (reference sequence). Trimming removed 5 bases at V and 12 bases at J, with 20 bases between.